The 17 T cell receptor beta chains below all came from one sample that was sequenced in a study of blood T cell repertoires in COVID-19. TCRdb's table, derived via immunoSEQ multiplex PCR, lists solely in-frame clones and lacks some. The sample shows about 200,000 clones, about 82% of them seen only once. The sequenced material came from PBMCs or T cells enriched from blood (not recorded which). The receptors were gathered from a man between 35 and 55 years old with acute COVID-19.

The V and J genes are TRBV4-1 and TRBJ2-7; TRBD1 aligns across 9 bases. The CDR3 runs 16 residues. The germline gives CDR1 MGHRA, CDR2 YSYEKL. Trimming took 1 base from V and 2 from J; bases not matched to a gene: 6. The chain's CDR3 is CASSQVIGTGPYEQYF. CDR3 coding DNA: TGCGCCAGCAGCCAAGTTATCGGGACAGGGCCCTACGAGCAGTACTTC.

The chain uses TRBV10-3 and TRBJ1-1; TRBD1 matches at 11 bases. Per germline, CDR1 ENHRY and CDR2 SYGVKD. There are 16 residues in the CDR3. Trimming took 3 bases from V and 8 from J; bases not matched to a gene: 11. For the CDR3, the DNA is TGTGCCATCAGTGACCGGACAGGGGGCATGCTAGTCGAAGCTTTCTTT. It yields the protein CAISDRTGGMLVEAFF.

In DNA, the CDR3 is TGTGCCAGCAGTCACCAGGGACTAGCGGGCTACAATGAGCAGTTCTTC. This translates into CASSHQGLAGYNEQFF. The rearrangement joins TRBV6-2 or TRBV6-3 to TRBJ2-1, with 12 bases lining up with TRBD2. The CDR3 loop spans 16 amino acids. Looked up from germline, CDR1 is MNHEY and CDR2 is SVGEGT. With V trimmed by 5 bases and J by 3 bases, 5 bases remained unmatched.

The chain joins TRBV28 to TRBJ2-1; 7 bases fit TRBD2. V lost 7 bases and J lost 6; bases outside the gene matches: 6. CDR1 is MDHEN, CDR2 SYDVKM, per germline. CDR3 size: 13 residues. DNA for the CDR3: TGTGCCAGCATAGCGGGTGGAAGCAATGAGCAGTTCTTC. This gives the protein CASIAGGSNEQFF.

The chain is built from TRBV4-1 and TRBJ1-1, with a possible D match to TRBD1 (6 bases). CDR1 MGHRA and CDR2 YSYEKL come from the germline V gene. Trimming shortened V by 6 bases and J by 6 bases, and 23 bases separated the two germline ends. This CDR3 region has 16 residues. CDR3 sequence (DNA): TGCGCCAGCAGAGGACTCGGGCGCACAGGGAGGGCTGAAGCTTTCTTT. It codes for CASRGLGRTGRAEAFF.

The chain combines TRBV5-6 with TRBJ2-3, with 9 positions matching TRBD1. CDR3 size: 15 residues. The germline CDR1 and CDR2 sequences are SGHDT and YYEEEE. Trimming cost V 2 bases and J 4 bases; bases outside gene matches: 5. The CDR3 loop reads CASSFTGGGADTQYF. The CDR3 coding sequence is TGTGCCAGCAGCTTTACAGGGGGCGGTGCAGATACGCAGTATTTT.

The chain recombines TRBV5-1 with TRBJ2-5, with 11 bases that match TRBD1. After removal of 3 bases from V and 2 bases from J, the junction contained 3 bases not matched to a gene. This CDR3 is built from 15 residues. Germline CDR1 reads SGHRS; CDR2 reads YFSETQ. CDR3 region: CASSWGTGGQETQYF. The CDR3 DNA sequence: TGCGCCAGCAGCTGGGGGACAGGGGGGCAAGAGACCCAGTACTTC.

The chain links TRBV11-2 to TRBJ2-1, with 10 positions matching TRBD1. There are 16 residues in the CDR3. V lost 6 bases, J lost 6 bases, and 11 bases stayed unmatched. Germline CDR1 is SGHAT and CDR2 is FQNNGV. The DNA for the CDR3 is TGTGCCAGCAGTTACTTGGGACAGGGGATTCTCAATGAGCAGTTCTTC. This encodes CASSYLGQGILNEQFF.

CDR3 nucleotide sequence: TGTGCCACCAGCTTGGGACTCCACTACGAGCAGTACTTC. Translated: CATSLGLHYEQYF. V and J are TRBV15 and TRBJ2-7; possible D gene TRBD2, 6 bases. This CDR3 has 13 amino acids. V lost 5 bases and J 3 bases, leaving 11 bases between the germline ends. Looked up from germline, CDR1 is LNHNV and CDR2 is YYDKDF (reference sequence).

The rearrangement links TRBV20-1 to TRBJ1-3, with D perhaps matching TRBD1 (5 bases). The germline gives CDR1 DFQATT, CDR2 SNEGSKA (reference sequence). V was cut by 3 bases and J by 4 bases, with 13 bases left in between. This CDR3 comprises 14 residues. The CDR3 DNA follows: TGCAGTGCTAGTCCTCCCAGGGTAGGAAACACCATATATTTT. It yields the protein CSASPPRVGNTIYF.

The chain couples TRBV6-5 to TRBJ2-7; possibly TRBD1 for D (5 bases). The germline V gene has CDR1 MNHEY and CDR2 SVGAGI. Trimming cost V 8 bases and J 2 bases, with 19 bases left between them. This CDR3 spans 15 amino acids. In nucleotides, the CDR3 is TGTGCCAGCGCCATCGACAGATATCCAACCTACGAGCAGTACTTC. Its translation: CASAIDRYPTYEQYF.

To note about this clone: Sequence at one end of the junction differs from germline and may be a read error. The chain joins TRBV9 to TRBJ2-1; 10 bases match TRBD2. The CDR3 covers 15 residues. CDR1 and CDR2 (germline): SGDLS, YYNGEE. The CDR3 bases are TGTGCCAGCAGTGTAGCGGGAGGCTATGGAAATGAGCAGTTCTTC. Its translation is CASSVAGGYGNEQFF.

This clone occurred a few times. The rearrangement uses TRBV3-1 (or the pseudogene TRBV3-2) and TRBJ2-3; D gene ambiguous. Looked up from germline, CDR1 is LGHDT and CDR2 is YNNKEL (reference sequence). The V gene lost 5 bases and the J gene lost 6 bases, with 9 bases spanning the gap. The CDR3 is made up of 12 amino acids. CDR3 nucleotides: TGTGCCAGCAGCAGTCACGGGGATACGCAGTATTTT. It specifies CASSSHGDTQYF.

The chain recombines TRBV6-1 with TRBJ1-4; no clear D gene. V was shortened by 2 bases and J by 6 bases, with 10 bases between the two germline ends. This CDR3 is built from 14 residues. The germline gives CDR1 MNHNS, CDR2 SASEGT. CDR3 sequence reads: CASSEPGRHEKLFF. The DNA for the CDR3 is TGTGCCAGCAGTGAACCCGGGAGGCATGAAAAACTGTTTTTT.

This clone was recorded only once. V and J are TRBV30 and TRBJ1-2; D remains ambiguous. The length of the CDR3 is 12 residues. With 2 bases removed from V and 4 bases from J, the gap between germline ends came to 8 bases. Germline lookup yields CDR1 GTSNPN and CDR2 SVGIG (reference sequence). The CDR3 loop reads CAWSRSSYGYTF. The CDR3, as DNA: TGTGCCTGGAGTAGGAGTTCCTATGGCTACACCTTC.

The chain is built from TRBV11-2 and TRBJ2-7, with D possibly being TRBD2 (6 bases). Trimming shortened V by 1 base and J by 3 bases, and 13 bases separated the two germline ends. CDR1 and CDR2 (germline): SGHAT, FQNNGV. The CDR3 covers 15 residues. The CDR3, as DNA: TGTGCCAGCAGCTTAGGATCGGGGGAAGGCTACGAGCAGTACTTC. This codes for CASSLGSGEGYEQYF.

The rearrangement links TRBV3-1 (or the pseudogene TRBV3-2) to TRBJ1-3, with D possibly being TRBD1 (5 bases). The CDR3 sequence is 17 residues long. The germline gives CDR1 LGHDT, CDR2 YNNKEL (reference sequence). V gave up 0 bases and J gave up 2 bases, with 14 bases separating them. In DNA, the CDR3 is TGTGCCAGCAGCCAAGATCTTGCCCCCAGGGCTGGAAACACCATATATTTT. Encoded protein: CASSQDLAPRAGNTIYF.